These 14 T cell receptor beta chains share one sample of origin, sequenced in a study of regulatory T cells in long-lasting Graves disease. The time point here: newly diagnosed GD, antithyroid drugs for less than 3 months. There was RNA extracted from PBMCs, and the TCR library was made from it. The TCR beta library used iRepertoire HTBI primers with Arm-PCR amplification of CDR3. MiXCR was run by TCRdb on the multiplex PCR reads, yielding one entry per CDR3 protein. The repertoire holds approximately 470,000 distinct CDR3 sequences, around 15% seen once, with more than 10% in the top ten. The same data also contributed to another study, on T cells in Graves' hyperthyroidism and ophthalmopathy.

Sequencing used peripheral blood mononuclear cells (PBMCs), obtained at new diagnosis, from a patient treated with antithyroid drugs. The receptors were sampled from a man in his forties with Graves disease.

This clonotype was seen many times. The chain employs TRBV3-1 and TRBJ1-2; D is perhaps TRBD1 (5 bases). CDR1 and CDR2 from the germline V gene are LGHDT and YNNKEL (reference sequence). Trimming shortened V by 4 bases and J by 3 bases, and 12 bases separated the two germline ends. The CDR3 is 14 amino acids. Here the CDR3 DNA reads TGTGCCAGCAGCCCCCCGGGGCGGGACTATGGCTACACCTTC. Protein: CASSPPGRDYGYTF.

The sample holds many counts of this clonotype. This chain links TRBV13 with TRBJ2-1; 10 bases fit TRBD2. CDR3 length: 16 amino acids. V was clipped by 2 bases and J by 3 bases; unmatched bases: 4. Per germline, CDR1 PRHDT and CDR2 FYEKMQ (reference sequence). CDR3 in amino acids: CASSLQREGLYNEQFF. In DNA, the CDR3 is TGTGCCAGCAGCTTACAGCGGGAGGGTCTCTACAATGAGCAGTTCTTC.

The table lists this clonotype with many counts. The chain carries TRBV28 and TRBJ1-2; tentatively, D is TRBD1 (6 bases). The CDR3 contains 17 residues. The ends were cut back, 3 bases at V and 6 bases at J, with 23 bases in the middle. Germline V gene data show CDR1 as MDHEN and CDR2 as SYDVKM. The CDR3 sequence: CASSFRQVGRSGNGYTF. The CDR3, as DNA: TGTGCCAGCAGTTTTAGACAGGTCGGTAGATCAGGGAATGGCTACACCTTC.

Many counts were recorded for this clonotype. The chain is built from TRBV7-9 and TRBJ2-7; D not certain. The germline CDR1 and CDR2 sequences are SEHNR and FQNEAQ (reference sequence). Trimming cost V 2 bases and J 4 bases, with 18 bases left between them. The CDR3 consists of 16 residues. The CDR3 loop reads CASSLQEFGATYEQYF. The CDR3 region has the DNA TGTGCCAGCAGCTTACAAGAATTCGGAGCTACGTACGAGCAGTACTTC.

This clonotype was detected many times. The J gene is TRBJ2-5, the V gene TRBV5-1; D is perhaps TRBD2 (5 bases). The germline V gene encodes CDR1 SGHRS and CDR2 YFSETQ. The CDR3 runs 14 residues. V lost 2 bases and J 1 base, leaving 9 bases between the germline ends. This CDR3 is CASSFKGSQETQYF. CDR3 DNA: TGCGCCAGCAGCTTCAAAGGGAGCCAAGAGACCCAGTACTTC.

As for this clonotype: A far larger clone is a single base away, which makes a read error likely. The CDR3, as DNA: TGTGTCAGCAGTCCAGGAAACTACGAGCAGTACTTC. It codes for CVSSPGNYEQYF. The chain joins TRBV28 to TRBJ2-7; D uncertain. Germline CDR1 and CDR2: MDHEN and SYDVKM. The CDR3 has 12 residues. The full variable domain, completed using reference TRBV28 and TRBJ2-7, is DVKVTQSSRYLVKRTGEKVFLECVQDMDHENMFWYRQDPGLGLRLIYFSYDVKMKEKGDIPEGYSVSREKKERFSLILESASTNQTSMYLCVSSPGNYEQYFGPGTRLTVT.

A few counts support this clonotype. The rearrangement joins TRBV3-1 to TRBJ2-5, with D perhaps given as TRBD1 or TRBD2 (5 bases each). The CDR3 is made up of 15 amino acids. Germline V lookup: CDR1 LGHDT, CDR2 YNNKEL (reference sequence). V lost 0 bases, J lost 3 bases, and 11 bases lay in between. The CDR3 loop is CASSQDSGREETQYF. CDR3 in DNA: TGTGCCAGCAGCCAAGATTCAGGGCGGGAAGAGACCCAGTACTTC.

This clonotype was found many times. The chain is built from TRBV20-1 and TRBJ2-6, with 7 nucleotides matching TRBD1. V was pared by 5 bases and J by 0 bases, with 19 bases of the junction left unmatched. Per the germline V gene, CDR1 is DFQATT and CDR2 is SNEGSKA (reference sequence). The CDR3 spans 20 residues. The CDR3 sequence is CSAGTGAGRALHSGANVLTF. The CDR3 DNA sequence: TGCAGTGCTGGCACAGGGGCAGGACGGGCACTCCACTCTGGGGCCAACGTCCTGACTTTC.

The sample holds a few counts of this clonotype. The chain combines TRBV13 with TRBJ2-7; 11 bases are shared with TRBD2. This CDR3 is built from 15 residues. J lost 5 bases, V lost 6 bases, and 9 bases had no gene match. Germline V gene sequence: CDR1 PRHDT, CDR2 FYEKMQ (reference sequence). CDR3 sequence reads: CASRLTSGSPHEQYF. For the CDR3, the DNA is TGTGCCAGCAGGCTAACTAGCGGGAGCCCCCACGAGCAGTACTTC.

This clonotype was picked up a small number of times. V gene TRBV29-1 combines with J gene TRBJ1-4; D is uncertain. The CDR3 extends over 12 amino acids. The germline V gene has CDR1 SQVTM and CDR2 ANQGSEA. CDR3 in amino acids: CPPPATNEKLFF. CDR3 nucleotide sequence: TGCCCCCCACCTGCAACTAATGAAAAACTGTTTTTT.

This clonotype was recorded many times. The CDR3 region is CSATDRTPYEQYF. The CDR3 nucleotides read TGCAGTGCTACCGATCGGACCCCTTACGAGCAGTACTTC. The V gene is TRBV20-1, the J gene TRBJ2-7; D uncertain. V was shortened by 4 bases and J by 4 bases, with 14 bases between the two germline ends. Per the germline V gene, CDR1 is DFQATT and CDR2 is SNEGSKA (reference sequence). The CDR3 extends over 13 amino acids.

This clonotype was seen many times. The V gene is TRBV11-2, the J gene TRBJ2-7; 7 bases are a match to TRBD2. Trimming at V came to 5 bases and at J to 4 bases, leaving 5 bases not matched to a gene. Germline-derived CDR1 and CDR2 are SGHAT and FQNNGV. CDR3 size: 13 residues. CDR3 sequence (DNA): TGTGCCAGCAGCCGGACTAGTTGGTACGAGCAGTACTTC. Residues: CASSRTSWYEQYF. Based on the CDR3 plus reference TRBV11-2 and TRBJ2-7, the full variable domain is EAGVAQSPRYKIIEKRQSVAFWCNPISGHATLYWYQQILGQGPKLLIQFQNNGVVDDSQLPKDRFSAERLKGVDSTLKIQPAKLEDSAVYLCASSRTSWYEQYFGPGTRLTVT.

This clonotype has a count of ten or more. The V gene is TRBV7-2, the J gene TRBJ2-3; TRBD2 agrees at 8 bases. The J segment lost 9 bases and the V segment lost 5 bases, leaving 13 bases of the junction unmatched. The CDR3 loop spans 15 amino acids. The germline gives CDR1 SGHTA, CDR2 FQGNSA. In DNA, the CDR3 is TGTGCCAGCAGCCCACTAGCGGCAGGGACTGGGACGCAGTATTTT. It encodes CASSPLAAGTGTQYF.

This clonotype was recorded many times. The V gene is TRBV20-1, the J gene TRBJ2-1, with 9 bases identical to TRBD2. V dropped 5 bases and J dropped 7; count of bases not matched to a gene: 6. This CDR3 is built from 13 residues. CDR1 is DFQATT and CDR2 is SNEGSKA in the germline V gene (reference sequence). CDR3 bases: TGCAGTGCTCTTAGCGGGAGAAGGAATGAGCAGTTCTTC. The encoded protein is CSALSGRRNEQFF.